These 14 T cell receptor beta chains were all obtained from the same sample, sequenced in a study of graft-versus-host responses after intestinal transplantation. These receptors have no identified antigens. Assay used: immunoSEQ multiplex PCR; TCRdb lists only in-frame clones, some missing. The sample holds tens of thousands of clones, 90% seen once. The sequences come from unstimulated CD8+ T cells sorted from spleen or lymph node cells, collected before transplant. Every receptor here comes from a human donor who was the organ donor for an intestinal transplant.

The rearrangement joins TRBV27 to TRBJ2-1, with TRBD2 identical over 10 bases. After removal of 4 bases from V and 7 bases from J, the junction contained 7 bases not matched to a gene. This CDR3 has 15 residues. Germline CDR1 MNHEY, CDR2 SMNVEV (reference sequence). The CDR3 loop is CASSYTAGGLNEQFF. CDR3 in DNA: TGTGCCAGCAGTTACACAGCGGGGGGGTTGAATGAGCAGTTCTTC.

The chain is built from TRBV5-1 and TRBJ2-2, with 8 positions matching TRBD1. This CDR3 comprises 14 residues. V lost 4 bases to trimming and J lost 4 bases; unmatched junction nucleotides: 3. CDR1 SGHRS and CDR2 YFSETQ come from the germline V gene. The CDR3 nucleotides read TGCGCCAGCAGCCCTGGGACAGGCACCGGGGAGCTGTTTTTT. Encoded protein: CASSPGTGTGELFF.

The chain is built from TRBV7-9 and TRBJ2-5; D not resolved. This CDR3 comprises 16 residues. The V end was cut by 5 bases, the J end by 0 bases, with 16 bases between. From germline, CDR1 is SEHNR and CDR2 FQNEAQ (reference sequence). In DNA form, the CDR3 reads TGTGCCAGCAGCCCGGAGTCCTCTCCCCACCAAGAGACCCAGTACTTC. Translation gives CASSPESSPHQETQYF.

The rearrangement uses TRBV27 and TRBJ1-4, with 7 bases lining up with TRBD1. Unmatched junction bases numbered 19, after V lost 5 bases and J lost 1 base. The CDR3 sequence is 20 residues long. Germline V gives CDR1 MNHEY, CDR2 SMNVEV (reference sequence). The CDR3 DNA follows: TGTGCCAGCAGTCCAGTTCCGGGACAAAGGGCAGGGGGAACTAATGAAAAACTGTTTTTT. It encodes CASSPVPGQRAGGTNEKLFF.

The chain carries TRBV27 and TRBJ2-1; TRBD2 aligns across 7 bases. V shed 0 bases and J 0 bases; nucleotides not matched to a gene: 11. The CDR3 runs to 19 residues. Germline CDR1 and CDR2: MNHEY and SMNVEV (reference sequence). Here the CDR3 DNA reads TGTGCCAGCAGTTTATCGGGGGGGGACTACCGGAGCTCCTACAATGAGCAGTTCTTC. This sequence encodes CASSLSGGDYRSSYNEQFF.

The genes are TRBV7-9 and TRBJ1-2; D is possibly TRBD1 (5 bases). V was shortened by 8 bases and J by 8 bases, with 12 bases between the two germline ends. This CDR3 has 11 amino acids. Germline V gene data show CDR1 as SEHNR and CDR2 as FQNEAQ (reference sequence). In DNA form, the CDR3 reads TGTGCCAGCGGGGACTGGGGGGGCTACACCTTC. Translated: CASGDWGGYTF.

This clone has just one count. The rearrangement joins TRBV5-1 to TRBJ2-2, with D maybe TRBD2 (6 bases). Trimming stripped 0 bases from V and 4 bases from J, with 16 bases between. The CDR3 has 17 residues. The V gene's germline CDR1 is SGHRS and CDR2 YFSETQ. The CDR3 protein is CASSLELALPSTGELFF. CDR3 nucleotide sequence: TGCGCCAGCAGCTTGGAACTAGCTCTGCCCTCCACCGGGGAGCTGTTTTTT.

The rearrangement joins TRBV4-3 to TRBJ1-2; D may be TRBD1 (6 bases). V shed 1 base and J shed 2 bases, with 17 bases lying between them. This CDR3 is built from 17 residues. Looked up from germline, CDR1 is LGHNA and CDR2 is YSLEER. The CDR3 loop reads CASSQAVQDRPNYGYTF. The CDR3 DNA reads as TGCGCCAGCAGCCAAGCGGTTCAAGACAGGCCGAACTATGGCTACACCTTC.

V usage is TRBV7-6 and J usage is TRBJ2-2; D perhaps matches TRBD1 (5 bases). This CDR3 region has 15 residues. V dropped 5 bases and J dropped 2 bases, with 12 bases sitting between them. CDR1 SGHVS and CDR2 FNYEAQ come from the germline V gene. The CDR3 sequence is CASSPGFANTGELFF. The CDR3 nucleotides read TGTGCCAGCAGCCCAGGGTTTGCCAACACCGGGGAGCTGTTTTTT.

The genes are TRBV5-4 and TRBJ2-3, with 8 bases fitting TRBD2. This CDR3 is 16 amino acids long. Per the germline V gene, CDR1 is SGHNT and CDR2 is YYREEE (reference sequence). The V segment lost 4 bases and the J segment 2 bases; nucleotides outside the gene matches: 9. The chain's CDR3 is CASSLNSGGSTDTQYF. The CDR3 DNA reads TGTGCCAGCAGCCTAAACAGCGGGGGCTCCACAGATACGCAGTATTTT.

Here the CDR3 reads CASSLGGGAYGYTF. The CDR3, as DNA: TGCGCCAGCAGCTTGGGTGGAGGGGCCTATGGCTACACCTTC. This chain links TRBV5-1 with TRBJ1-2, with TRBD1 as a possible D gene (5 bases). CDR1 is SGHRS, CDR2 YFSETQ, per germline. This CDR3 has 14 residues. The ends were cut back, 0 bases at V and 4 bases at J, with 10 bases in the middle.

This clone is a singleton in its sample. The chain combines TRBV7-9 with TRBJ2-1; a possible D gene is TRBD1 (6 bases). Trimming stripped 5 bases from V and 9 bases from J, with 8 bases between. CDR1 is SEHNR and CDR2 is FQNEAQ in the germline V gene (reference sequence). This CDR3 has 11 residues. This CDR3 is CASSPGAEQFF. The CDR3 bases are TGTGCCAGCAGCCCAGGGGCTGAGCAGTTCTTC.

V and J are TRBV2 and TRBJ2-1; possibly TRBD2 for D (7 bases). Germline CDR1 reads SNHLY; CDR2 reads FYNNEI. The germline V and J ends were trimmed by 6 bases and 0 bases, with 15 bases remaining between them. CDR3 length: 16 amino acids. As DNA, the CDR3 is TGTGCCAGCAGCCCGGGGGGCCTAAGCTCCTACAATGAGCAGTTCTTC. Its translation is CASSPGGLSSYNEQFF.

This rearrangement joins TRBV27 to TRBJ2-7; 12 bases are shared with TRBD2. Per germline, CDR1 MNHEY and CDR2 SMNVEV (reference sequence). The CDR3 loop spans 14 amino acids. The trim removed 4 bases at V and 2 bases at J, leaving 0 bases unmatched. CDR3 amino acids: CASSWTSGAYEQYV. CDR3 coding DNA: TGTGCCAGCAGTTGGACTAGCGGGGCCTACGAGCAGTACGTC.